This T cell receptor (beta chain) was recorded in a study of blood T cells in healthy people across ages (dated by TCRdb to between 2015 and 2017). Looking at the study overall: In model experiments, template switching captured about one uniquely barcoded TCR beta cDNA molecule for every two T cells. Using deep sequencing normalized with unique cDNA molecular identifiers, the study measured how TCR beta repertoire diversity changes with age. The donors were split into four age groups: young (average 16 years), middle-aged (39), aged (approximately 60) and long-lived (over 75). For two donors (one aged 18 to 29 and one aged 80 or older), the study analyzed two additional independent replicas of 1 million unique cDNA reads from the same blood draw. On the study overall, not on this receptor specifically: Estimates of total diversity based on one million sequenced T cells were regarded as lower bounds and as underestimates. Observed TCR beta diversity per million T cells fell roughly linearly with age, and a significant reduction was already apparent by age around 40. Compared with the aged group, the long-lived group had more naive CD4+ T cells, fewer expanded clones and increased TCR diversity, suggesting age selection. Donor CMV infection status was unknown, potentially confounding age-related changes in expanded clonotypes. The percentage of naive T cells measured by flow cytometry correlated strongly with observed TCR beta diversity. Since profiling was done on bulk unsorted PBMCs, naive and antigen-experienced compartments could not be conclusively compared.

Systemically healthy Caucasian individuals from Russia, over 30 in total and aged about 6 to 100 years, were included as donors. Each donor gave approximately 10 milliliters of peripheral blood, collected into EDTA-treated Vacutainer tubes. PBMCs were isolated by Ficoll-Paque density-gradient centrifugation, with at least 7 million obtained per sample. Total RNA, at least 6 micrograms per sample, was extracted from PBMCs with Trizol reagent. For every donor, an aliquot of PBMCs went through flow cytometry to measure the percentages of naive CD45RAhigh/CD27high T cells. Library construction relied on 5' RACE. Sequenced using an Illumina HiSeq 2500. A second about 7 to 12 cycle PCR used a sample-barcoded 5' primer and a J-beta primer mix. A unique molecular identifier was introduced onto each TCR beta cDNA molecule by a template-switch 5' adaptor carrying 12 random nucleotides. At least 3 million CDR3-containing paired-end reads were obtained from each sample. All of the RNA was converted into first-strand cDNA using the Mint cDNA synthesis kit, with a TRBC-specific oligonucleotide serving as the primer. All cDNA was treated with uracil-DNA glycosylase and then went through a first 18-cycle PCR with the universal primers M1SS and BC2_uni_R. Per the original workflow: For normalization, 1 million high-quality reads, each with a distinct molecular identifier, were randomly selected from each sample. Instead of being binned into consensus sequences, reads that shared molecular identifiers were thrown out. MiTCR, with a Q25 quality threshold and the strictest error-elimination algorithm, was used for CDR3 identification, clonotype clustering and error correction. A nonparametric unseen species model using Euler transformation provided a lower-bound estimate of total TCR beta diversity. TCRdb handled the public reads itself, with Q25 trimming in fastp and clone calling in MiXCR, and kept productive beta chains. Rows with a matching CDR3 protein are joined into one entry that keeps the most common DNA and genes. None of the V and J calls come from the authors' own analysis; TCRdb made them. Recorded for this sample are fewer than 800,000 distinct CDR3 sequences; 25% of them occurred a single time. 9.4% of the sample rests with the top ten.

Including the terminal cysteine and phenylalanine, the CDR3 comprises 16 residues. Only CDR3 DNA is held: 48 bases, read in frame from base 1. The CDR1 and CDR2 encoded by the germline V gene are SQVTM and ANQGSEA. This clonotype showed up just a few times. Its antigen remains undetermined. A junction end diverges from the germline sequence, so it may reflect a read error. These same records also appear under a second study, on T cells of mothers and their children. That second report states: Nine systemically healthy Caucasian individuals, comprising three mothers and their six children, were included as donors. cDNA synthesis used all of the extracted RNA, with around 1.4 ug of RNA in each 15 ul reaction. In the second PCR, sample barcodes and 2-4 random nucleotides were introduced via the M1S primer. More than 9 million TCR beta CDR3 reads were obtained from each mother, and 2.5 million to 3 million reads were obtained from each child. Thymic selection similarly shapes TCR recombination output in related and unrelated pairs, with minor effect from inherited differences. Normalized repertoire overlap in related mother-child pairs was always slightly higher than in unrelated mother-child pairs, but the difference was never significant. No persistent microchimeric T cell clones were detected, at a sensitivity of roughly 100 clones per million clonotypes. The study used deep NGS to compare TCR beta repertoires of mothers and children, seeking features distinguishing related mother-child pairs from unrelated individuals. On average, the children were about 12 +/- 4 years old, while the mothers were approximately 40 +/- 4 years old. After adapter ligation was performed with NEBNext reagents, the libraries were sequenced on an Illumina HiSeq 2000 with 100+100 nt paired-end reads. To prevent cross-contamination, the mother and child libraries were prepared a month apart and were sequenced in separate runs. For each donor, between about 500,000 and 2,200,000 distinct TCR beta clonotypes were identified. Naive TCR beta clonotypes were estimated from low-frequency clonotypes matched to each donor's FACS-determined naive share, without sorting.

This sequence uses TRBV29-1 and TRBJ2-2; TRBD1 matches 7 bases in the middle. Sequenced input: blood. This sequence originates from a boy aged 10-17 years in good health. The CDR3 protein sequence reads: CSVEDGETGNAGELFF. The bases are TGCAGCGTTGAAGATGGAGAGACAGGGAACGCCGGGGAGCTGTTTTTT.